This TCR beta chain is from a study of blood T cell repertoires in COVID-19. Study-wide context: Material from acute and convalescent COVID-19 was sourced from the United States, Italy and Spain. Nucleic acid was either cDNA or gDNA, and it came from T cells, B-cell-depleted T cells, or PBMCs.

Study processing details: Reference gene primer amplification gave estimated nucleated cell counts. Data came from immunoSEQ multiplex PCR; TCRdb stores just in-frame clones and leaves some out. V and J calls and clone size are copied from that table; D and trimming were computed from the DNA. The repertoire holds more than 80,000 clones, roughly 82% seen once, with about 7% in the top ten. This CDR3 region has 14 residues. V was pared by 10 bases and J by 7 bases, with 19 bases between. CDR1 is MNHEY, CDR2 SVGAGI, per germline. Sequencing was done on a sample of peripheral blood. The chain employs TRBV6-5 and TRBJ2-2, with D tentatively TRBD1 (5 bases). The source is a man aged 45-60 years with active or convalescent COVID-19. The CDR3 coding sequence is TGTGCCACCCGACAGTCGGGCTCGAACGGGGAGCTGTTTTTT. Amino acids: CATRQSGSNGELFF.